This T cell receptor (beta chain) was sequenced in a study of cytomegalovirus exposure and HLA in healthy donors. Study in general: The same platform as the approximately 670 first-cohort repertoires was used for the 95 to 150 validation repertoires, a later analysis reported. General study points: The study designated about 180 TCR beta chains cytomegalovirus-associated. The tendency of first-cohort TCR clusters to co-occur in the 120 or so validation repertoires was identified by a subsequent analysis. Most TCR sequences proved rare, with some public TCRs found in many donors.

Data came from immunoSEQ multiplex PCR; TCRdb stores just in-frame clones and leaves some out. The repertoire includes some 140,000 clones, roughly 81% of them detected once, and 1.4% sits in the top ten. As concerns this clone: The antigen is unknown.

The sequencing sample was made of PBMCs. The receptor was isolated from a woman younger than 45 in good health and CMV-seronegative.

Here the CDR3 reads CASSESAGGNYGYTF. CDR3 coding DNA: TGTGCCAGCAGTGAATCGGCAGGGGGAAACTATGGCTACACCTTC. The V and J genes are TRBV25-1 and TRBJ1-2; 7 positions match TRBD1. Germline loops: CDR1 MGHDK, CDR2 SYGVNS. The CDR3 is 15 residues long. Trimming took 1 base from V and 2 from J; bases not matched to a gene: 4.